The clone carrying this T cell receptor (beta chain) has a handful of counts. The sample belongs to a study of shared clonotypes between healthy human individuals. On the study more broadly: The cohort had two women and a few men, ages 18 to 49.

Clones were read by immunoSEQ multiplex PCR, and TCRdb kept only the in-frame ones, dropping some. The sample comprises about 1.1 million clones, around 78% of which are singletons, and roughly 0.61% rests with the top ten. The ends lost 0 bases at V and 6 bases at J; junction bases unmatched: 7. Looked up from germline, CDR1 is SGHNT and CDR2 is YYREEE (reference sequence). The CDR3 is 18 amino acids. This sequence originates from a man aged 18 to 30 in good health. Some clones in this sample may be carry-over from other donors' samples. V usage is TRBV5-4 and J usage is TRBJ2-3; TRBD2 agrees at 16 bases. Material: memory CD4+ T cells from PBMCs. This sample's subset: CD45RA-negative fraction. The CDR3 DNA sequence: TGTGCCAGCAGCTTGGAGGGACTAGCGGGAGGGCCGGGGGATACGCAGTATTTT. Translation gives CASSLEGLAGGPGDTQYF.